This passage covers 19 T cell receptor beta chains from one sample sequenced in a study of blood T cell repertoires in COVID-19. Only in-frame clones appear in the TCRdb table, and some are missing; sequencing was by immunoSEQ multiplex PCR. This sample has around 150,000 clones, with over 80% found just once. The sequencing sample was made of peripheral blood. The receptor set was obtained from a woman in her sixties who had recovered from COVID-19.

The J gene is TRBJ1-5, the V gene TRBV19; D remains ambiguous. V lost 4 bases and J lost 2, with 12 bases in between. The CDR3 extends over 15 amino acids. The V gene's germline CDR1 is LNHDA and CDR2 SQIVND (reference sequence). CDR3 sequence: CASSKQSRGNQPQHF. The CDR3 nucleotides are TGTGCCAGTAGTAAGCAGTCTCGGGGCAATCAGCCCCAGCATTTT.

The chain couples TRBV24-1 to TRBJ2-1; 13 nucleotides line up with TRBD2. Looked up from germline, CDR1 is KGHDR and CDR2 is SFDVKD. CDR3 length equals 17 residues. V lost 2 bases and J lost 7; bases outside the gene matches: 7. DNA of the CDR3: TGTGCCACCAGTGATTCTGGACTAGCGGGGGTCCTTAATGAGCAGTTCTTC. Residues: CATSDSGLAGVLNEQFF.

The V gene is TRBV7-3, the J gene TRBJ2-1, with 8 bases fitting TRBD2. Germline trimming cut 5 bases from V and 4 bases from J; bases unmatched to any gene: 10. Germline-derived CDR1 and CDR2 are SGHTA and FQGTGA. CDR3 size: 16 residues. The CDR3 DNA reads as TGTGCCAGCAGCCCTCGAGCGGGACTAGAGTACAATGAGCAGTTCTTC. Encoded protein: CASSPRAGLEYNEQFF.

The chain combines TRBV28 with TRBJ1-2; D not resolved. This CDR3 spans 15 amino acids. Germline values: CDR1 MDHEN, CDR2 SYDVKM. Trimming removed 7 bases at V and 0 bases at J, with 15 bases between. The CDR3 sequence: CASITGGKPNYGYTF. CDR3 nucleotides: TGTGCCAGCATTACTGGAGGGAAACCTAACTATGGCTACACCTTC.

The J gene is TRBJ1-1, the V gene TRBV19; TRBD1 matches at 9 bases. From germline, CDR1 is LNHDA and CDR2 SQIVND (reference sequence). Trimming took 4 bases from V and 2 from J; bases not matched to a gene: 11. The CDR3 covers 17 residues. The CDR3 DNA reads TGTGCCAGTAGTACCGAAACAGGGGGCTGGGTTAACACTGAAGCTTTCTTT. It encodes CASSTETGGWVNTEAFF.

This sequence joins TRBV7-7 and TRBJ1-1, with TRBD1 matching 9 bases. The V gene end was trimmed by 3 bases and the J gene end by 5 bases; junction bases not matched to a gene: 1. The CDR3 runs 13 residues. Germline-derived CDR1 and CDR2 are SSHAT and FNYEAQ (reference sequence). The CDR3 region has the DNA TGTGCCAGCAGCTTTGGACAGGGGACTGAAGCTTTCTTT. Amino acids: CASSFGQGTEAFF.

The chain links TRBV9 to TRBJ2-4; 10 bases map to TRBD1. Trimming removed 0 bases from V and 7 bases from J; junction bases left unmatched: 7. Per the germline V gene, CDR1 is SGDLS and CDR2 is YYNGEE. The CDR3 is 16 amino acids. The CDR3 coding sequence is TGTGCCAGCAGCGTAGGACCGGGACAGGGGAGGAACATTCAGTACTTC. This codes for CASSVGPGQGRNIQYF. Full variable domain (rest looked up from reference TRBV9 and TRBJ2-4): DSGVTQTPKHLITATGQRVTLRCSPRSGDLSVYWYQQSLDQGLQFLIQYYNGEERAKGNILERFSAQQFPDLHSELNLSSLELGDSALYFCASSVGPGQGRNIQYFGAGTRLSVL.

A word on this clone: The sample contains more than one DNA sequence encoding this CDR3. This chain connects TRBV6-6 to TRBJ1-1; D might be TRBD1 (5 bases). V was pared by 2 bases and J by 0 bases, with 13 bases between. The CDR3 runs to 16 residues. Germline V CDR1 and CDR2: MNHNY, SVGAGI (reference sequence). DNA for the CDR3: TGTGCCAGCAGTTACGGGGGGTCGAGGATGAACACTGAAGCTTTCTTT. This codes for CASSYGGSRMNTEAFF.

The chain links TRBV6-5 to TRBJ1-4, with D maybe TRBD1 (5 bases). The CDR3 length is 14 residues. Trimming cost V 2 bases and J 7 bases, with 11 bases left between them. Germline V lookup: CDR1 MNHEY, CDR2 SVGAGI. Here the CDR3 reads CASSYGGSSEKLFF. For the CDR3, the DNA is TGTGCCAGCAGTTACGGGGGGTCGAGTGAAAAACTGTTTTTT.

The chain is built from TRBV3-1 (or the pseudogene TRBV3-2) and TRBJ2-7; D gene unclear. V was cut by 3 bases and J by 6 bases, with 9 bases left in between. The CDR3 consists of 12 residues. CDR1 is LGHDT and CDR2 is YNNKEL in the germline V gene (reference sequence). The CDR3 here is CASSHLSGEQYF. As DNA, the CDR3 is TGTGCCAGCAGCCATCTTAGTGGCGAGCAGTACTTC.

This clone has just one count. The genes are TRBV19 and TRBJ2-3; possibly TRBD1 for D (6 bases). The ends were cut back, 6 bases at V and 7 bases at J, with 20 bases in the middle. This CDR3 has 15 residues. Looked up from germline, CDR1 is LNHDA and CDR2 is SQIVND (reference sequence). CDR3 bases: TGTGCCAGTAGCTCCCTGACAGGCCCCCCGTATACGCAGTATTTT. It codes for CASSSLTGPPYTQYF.

The chain links TRBV7-2 to TRBJ2-1, with TRBD2 matching 8 bases. From germline, CDR1 is SGHTA and CDR2 FQGNSA. This CDR3 is 17 amino acids long. J was trimmed by 4 bases and V by 4 bases; bases with no gene match: 12. DNA for the CDR3: TGTGCCAGCAGCTCGAGCGGGGGATCCTACTTTTACAATGAGCAGTTCTTC. Its protein product is CASSSSGGSYFYNEQFF.

This clone occurred once. This sequence joins TRBV6-5 and TRBJ1-2, with a weak D call TRBD1 (6 bases). The germline gives CDR1 MNHEY, CDR2 SVGAGI. Trimming stripped 2 bases from V and 3 bases from J, with 16 bases between. CDR3 size: 16 residues. This CDR3 reads CASSYRAGQSHYGYTF. CDR3 nucleotides: TGTGCCAGCAGTTACCGGGCCGGACAGAGCCACTATGGCTACACCTTC.

This chain uses TRBV4-1 with TRBJ2-1; TRBD2 aligns across 12 bases. The CDR3 totals 16 residues. J gave up 7 bases and V 5 bases, and 9 bases lay outside the gene matches. The germline gives CDR1 MGHRA, CDR2 YSYEKL. CDR3 bases: TGCGCCAGCAGCACCCCTAGCGGGGGGGCGTCGAATGAGCAGTTCTTC. It yields the protein CASSTPSGGASNEQFF.

This clone occurred once. The chain is built from TRBV19 and TRBJ1-5; 7 nucleotides match TRBD1. This CDR3 region has 12 residues. V was clipped by 4 bases and J by 12 bases; unmatched bases: 6. CDR1 is LNHDA and CDR2 is SQIVND in the germline V gene (reference sequence). The CDR3 loop reads CASSTQGGGQHF. CDR3 DNA: TGTGCCAGTAGTACCCAGGGGGGAGGCCAGCATTTT. The variable domain in full, completed from reference TRBV19 and TRBJ1-5, reads DGGITQSPKYLFRKEGQNVTLSCEQNLNHDAMYWYRQDPGQGLRLIYYSQIVNDFQKGDIAEGYSVSREKKESFPLTVTSAQKNPTAFYLCASSTQGGGQHFGDGTRLSIL.

CDR3 coding DNA: TGCGCCAGCAGCTCCCTAGCGGGGGGAACAGATACGCAGTATTTT. It translates to CASSSLAGGTDTQYF. The chain combines TRBV5-1 with TRBJ2-3; TRBD2 matches at 11 bases. Losses at the gene ends were 3 bases for V and 3 bases for J; bases not matched to a gene: 3. CDR3 length: 15 residues. The germline V gene has CDR1 SGHRS and CDR2 YFSETQ.

This sequence joins TRBV9 and TRBJ2-5; 8 bases align to TRBD2. From germline, CDR1 is SGDLS and CDR2 YYNGEE. This CDR3 is built from 14 residues. With 0 bases clipped from V and 4 bases from J, the junction kept 2 bases outside the gene matches. The CDR3 DNA reads TGTGCCAGCAGCGTAGCGGGGGGGGTAGAGACCCAGTACTTC. Amino acid sequence: CASSVAGGVETQYF. Combining the CDR3 with reference TRBV9 and TRBJ2-5 gives the whole variable domain DSGVTQTPKHLITATGQRVTLRCSPRSGDLSVYWYQQSLDQGLQFLIQYYNGEERAKGNILERFSAQQFPDLHSELNLSSLELGDSALYFCASSVAGGVETQYFGPGTRLLVL.

V usage is TRBV5-1 and J usage is TRBJ1-5; D might be TRBD1 (6 bases). The V end was cut by 2 bases, the J end by 7 bases, with 13 bases between. Germline CDR1 and CDR2: SGHRS and YFSETQ. This CDR3 spans 14 amino acids. Written as DNA, the CDR3 is TGCGCCAGCAGCTTCGGGGCAGGGGACCAGCCCCAGCATTTT. Its protein is CASSFGAGDQPQHF.

The chain employs TRBV7-9 and TRBJ2-3; no firm D call. The CDR3 consists of 14 residues. The germline V gene has CDR1 SEHNR and CDR2 FQNEAQ (reference sequence). Trimming shortened V by 0 bases and J by 6 bases, and 10 bases separated the two germline ends. CDR3 coding DNA: TGTGCCAGCAGCTTAGCCTCGATTCGGGATACGCAGTATTTT. It encodes CASSLASIRDTQYF.